The next 21 T cell receptor beta chains were all read from a single sample in a study of blood T cells in healthy people across ages. For the second PCR, which ran for about 7 to 11 cycles, a sample-barcoded 5' primer and a J-beta primer mix were used. MiXCR was run by TCRdb on the 5' RACE reads, yielding one entry per CDR3 protein. This table holds about 830,000 distinct CDR3 sequences, around 68% found once. Input material: blood. The receptors shown here come from a man under 40 in good health.

As DNA, the CDR3 is TGTGCCAGCAGCTTAGATGCGGGGGTTGGGGAAAAACTGTTTTTT. This encodes CASSLDAGVGEKLFF. This chain joins TRBV7-2 and TRBJ1-4, with D perhaps matching TRBD1 (5 bases). V lost 1 base to trimming and J lost 8 bases, with 14 bases between them. Germline V lookup: CDR1 SGHTA, CDR2 FQGNSA. The CDR3 runs 15 residues.

The rearrangement links TRBV7-9 to TRBJ2-1, with no clear D. The CDR3 sequence is 12 residues long. Between the trimmed V and J ends, which lost 1 base and 8 bases, there was a span of 6 bases. Germline V lookup: CDR1 SEHNR, CDR2 FQNEAQ (reference sequence). The CDR3 DNA reads TGTGCCAGCAGCTTAGAGGTCCATGAGCAGTTCTTC. It is translated as CASSLEVHEQFF.

The count of this clonotype is one. The chain has TRBV11-1 and TRBJ1-2, with a weak D call TRBD1 (6 bases). Germline CDR1 is SGHAT and CDR2 is FQDESV (reference sequence). V shed 5 bases and J shed 7 bases, with 11 bases lying between them. CDR3 length: 12 residues. The CDR3 DNA sequence: TGTGCCAGCAGCCCCGACAGGCGTGGCTACACCTTC. Amino acids: CASSPDRRGYTF.

The rearrangement links TRBV7-7 to TRBJ2-3; D possibly corresponds to TRBD2 (6 bases). The CDR3 has 15 amino acids. Germline CDR1 SSHAT, CDR2 FNYEAQ (reference sequence). V was cut by 2 bases and J by 1 base, with 10 bases left in between. The CDR3 spells CASSLSPGGTDTQYF. CDR3 DNA: TGTGCCAGCAGCTTATCCCCGGGGGGCACAGATACGCAGTATTTT.

The chain is built from TRBV27 and TRBJ2-3; 8 nucleotides align to TRBD1. In germline, CDR1 is MNHEY, CDR2 SMNVEV (reference sequence). With V trimmed by 2 bases and J by 4 bases, 5 bases remained unmatched. The CDR3 runs to 15 residues. The CDR3 nucleotides read TGTGCCAGCAGTTTAGGGGACAGGCGACCAGATACGCAGTATTTT. Protein: CASSLGDRRPDTQYF.

The rearrangement links TRBV3-1 to TRBJ2-7; D may match TRBD1 or TRBD2 (5 bases each). The CDR3 runs to 12 residues. The germline gives CDR1 LGHDT, CDR2 YNNKEL (reference sequence). Trimming cost V 3 bases and J 11 bases, with 14 bases left between them. The CDR3 loop reads CASSQFEGRKYF. The CDR3, as DNA: TGTGCCAGCAGCCAGTTTGAGGGACGTAAGTACTTC.

The chain uses TRBV20-1 and TRBJ2-7, with 12 bases matching TRBD2. The CDR3 loop spans 15 amino acids. V was clipped by 5 bases and J by 4 bases; unmatched bases: 9. Germline V lookup: CDR1 DFQATT, CDR2 SNEGSKA (reference sequence). The chain's CDR3 is CSASRLAGARYEQYF. The DNA for the CDR3 is TGCAGTGCTTCCCGACTAGCGGGGGCCCGATACGAGCAGTACTTC.

This clonotype was recorded a few times. J is TRBJ2-1 and V is TRBV29-1; 8 bases line up with TRBD2. The CDR3 is 14 residues long. The germline V gene encodes CDR1 SQVTM and CDR2 ANQGSEA. Trimming at V came to 7 bases and at J to 2 bases, leaving 7 bases not matched to a gene. The CDR3 nucleotides are TGCAGCGGGAAGCGGGGGCTCGCCTACAATGAGCAGTTCTTC. Translated, it gives CSGKRGLAYNEQFF.

The rearrangement links TRBV20-1 to TRBJ2-5, with TRBD1 as a possible D gene (6 bases). The CDR3 totals 13 residues. The germline gives CDR1 DFQATT, CDR2 SNEGSKA (reference sequence). The V and J ends lost 6 bases and 5 bases respectively, with 16 bases between them. The CDR3 DNA follows: TGCAGTGCCCCGGACAGTTTATGCGAGACCCAGTACTTC. Translation gives CSAPDSLCETQYF.

The rearrangement links TRBV7-8 to TRBJ2-3; tentative D call: TRBD2 (5 bases). The length of the CDR3 is 12 residues. CDR1 SGHVS and CDR2 FQNEAQ come from the germline V gene. Between the trimmed V and J ends, which lost 11 bases and 5 bases, there was a span of 14 bases. The CDR3 DNA sequence: TGTGCCTCGGCACCGGGGATAGATACGCAGTATTTT. It yields the protein CASAPGIDTQYF.

This chain joins TRBV18 and TRBJ2-4; D not resolved. Germline V gene sequence: CDR1 KGHSH, CDR2 LQKENI. The germline V and J ends were trimmed by 3 bases and 0 bases, with 9 bases remaining between them. This CDR3 is built from 15 residues. CDR3 sequence reads: CASSPDPAAKNIQYF. CDR3 DNA sequence: TGTGCCAGCTCACCGGACCCAGCAGCCAAAAACATTCAGTACTTC.

The rearrangement joins TRBV11-2 to TRBJ2-2; no clear D. The V and J ends lost 1 base and 6 bases respectively, with 9 bases between them. The CDR3 length is 14 residues. Per the germline V gene, CDR1 is SGHAT and CDR2 is FQNNGV. CDR3 sequence (DNA): TGTGCCAGCAGCTTAGTTCCTCGGGCCGGGGAGCTGTTTTTT. Translated, it gives CASSLVPRAGELFF.

In its sample, this clonotype was seen a few times. J is TRBJ2-3 and V is TRBV5-5, with 7 bases that match TRBD2. Trimming removed 3 bases from V and 5 bases from J; junction bases left unmatched: 12. From germline, CDR1 is SGHKS and CDR2 YYEKEE (reference sequence). There are 16 residues in the CDR3. CDR3 nucleotides: TGTGCCAGCAGCTCCAATGTGCGGGGGATGAAAGATACGCAGTATTTT. Its protein product is CASSSNVRGMKDTQYF.

With regard to this clonotype: A clone one base away is much larger, so this may be a read error. The chain uses TRBV7-2 and TRBJ2-1; 12 positions agree with TRBD2. Germline CDR1 is SGHTA and CDR2 is FQGNSA. The CDR3 is 15 residues long. This chain's CDR3 is CAGSLAASGGGEQFF. The CDR3 DNA is TGTGCCGGCAGCTTAGCGGCTAGCGGGGGGGGTGAGCAGTTCTTC.

The chain joins TRBV20-1 to TRBJ1-1; 11 bases are a match to TRBD1. Trimming at V came to 1 base and at J to 10 bases, leaving 5 bases not matched to a gene. The CDR3 runs 13 residues. The germline gives CDR1 DFQATT, CDR2 SNEGSKA (reference sequence). The DNA of the CDR3 is TGCAGTGCTAGAGGGACAGGGGGCTTAGGAGCTTTCTTT. It yields the protein CSARGTGGLGAFF.

The rearrangement uses TRBV5-1 and TRBJ2-7; a possible D gene is TRBD1 (6 bases). V lost 0 bases, J lost 6 bases, and 13 bases lay in between. Looked up from germline, CDR1 is SGHRS and CDR2 is YFSETQ. The CDR3 runs 14 residues. The CDR3 sequence: CASSLAGDPSEQYF. For the CDR3, the DNA is TGCGCCAGCAGCTTGGCAGGGGACCCCAGCGAGCAGTACTTC.

This clonotype was recorded at least ten times. The chain recombines TRBV6-4 with TRBJ2-1, with TRBD1 as a possible D gene (5 bases). The CDR3 is 13 amino acids. From germline, CDR1 is MRHNA and CDR2 SNTAGT. Deletions cut 3 bases from V and 5 bases from J, with 8 bases between. The CDR3: CASSERGHNEQFF. Here the CDR3 DNA reads TGTGCCAGCAGTGAAAGGGGCCACAATGAGCAGTTCTTC.

The V gene is TRBV9, the J gene TRBJ2-1; 10 nucleotides line up with TRBD1. Germline values: CDR1 SGDLS, CDR2 YYNGEE. The CDR3 covers 15 residues. V was clipped by 1 base and J by 7 bases; unmatched bases: 5. CDR3 region: CASSVTTGGLNEQFF. CDR3 sequence (DNA): TGTGCCAGCAGCGTAACGACAGGGGGCTTGAATGAGCAGTTCTTC.

This rearrangement joins TRBV27 to TRBJ1-4; TRBD1 might be the D (5 bases). Between the trimmed V and J ends, which lost 1 base and 4 bases, there was a span of 13 bases. There are 16 residues in the CDR3. CDR1 is MNHEY and CDR2 is SMNVEV in the germline V gene (reference sequence). CDR3 in amino acids: CASSLFQGGYNEKLFF. CDR3 DNA sequence: TGTGCCAGCAGTTTATTTCAGGGAGGCTATAATGAAAAACTGTTTTTT. The full variable domain, with the rest looked up from reference TRBV27 and TRBJ1-4, is EAQVTQNPRYLITVTGKKLTVTCSQNMNHEYMSWYRQDPGLGLRQIYYSMNVEVTDKGDVPEGYKVSRKEKRNFPLILESPSPNQTSLYFCASSLFQGGYNEKLFFGSGTQLSVL.

This chain joins TRBV5-6 and TRBJ2-7; no firm D call. CDR1 is SGHDT, CDR2 YYEEEE, per germline. The V and J ends lost 0 bases and 5 bases respectively, with 9 bases between them. CDR3 size: 13 residues. The CDR3 here is CASSLAPIHEQYF. The CDR3 bases are TGTGCCAGCAGCTTGGCCCCCATCCACGAGCAGTACTTC.

The chain employs TRBV4-2 and TRBJ2-3; D may match TRBD1 or TRBD2 (5 bases each). This CDR3 has 17 residues. Trimming shortened V by 3 bases and J by 2 bases, and 18 bases separated the two germline ends. Per germline, CDR1 LGHNA and CDR2 YNFKEQ. CDR3: CASSHTRYLGATDTQYF. CDR3 in DNA: TGTGCCAGCAGCCACACCCGCTACCTCGGGGCCACAGATACGCAGTATTTT.